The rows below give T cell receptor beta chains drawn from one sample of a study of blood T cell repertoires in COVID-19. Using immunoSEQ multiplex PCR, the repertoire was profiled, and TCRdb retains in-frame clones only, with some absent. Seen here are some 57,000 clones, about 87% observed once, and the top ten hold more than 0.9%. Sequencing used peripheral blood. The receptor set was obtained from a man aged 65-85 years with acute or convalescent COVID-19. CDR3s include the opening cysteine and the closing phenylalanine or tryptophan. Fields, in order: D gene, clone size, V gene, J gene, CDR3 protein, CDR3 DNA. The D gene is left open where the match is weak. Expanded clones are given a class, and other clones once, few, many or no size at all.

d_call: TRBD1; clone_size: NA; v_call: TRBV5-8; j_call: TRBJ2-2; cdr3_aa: CASRRTGNTGELFF; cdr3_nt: TGTGCCAGCCGGAGGACAGGGAACACCGGGGAGCTGTTTTTT
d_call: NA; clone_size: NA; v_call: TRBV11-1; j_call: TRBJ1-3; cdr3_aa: CASSLLQSGNTIYF; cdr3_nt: TGTGCCAGCAGCTTACTACAGTCTGGAAACACCATATATTTT
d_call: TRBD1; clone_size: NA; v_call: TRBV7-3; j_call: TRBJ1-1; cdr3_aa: CASTDRGRRHTEAFF; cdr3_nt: TGTGCCAGCACTGACAGGGGAAGAAGGCACACTGAAGCTTTCTTT
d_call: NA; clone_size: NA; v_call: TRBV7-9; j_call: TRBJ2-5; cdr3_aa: CASSSGETQYF; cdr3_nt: TGTGCCAGCAGCTCCGGGGAGACCCAGTACTTC
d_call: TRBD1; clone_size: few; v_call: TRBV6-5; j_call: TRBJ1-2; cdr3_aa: CASSPGTGLGYTF; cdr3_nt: TGTGCCAGCAGCCCCGGGACAGGGCTTGGCTACACCTTC
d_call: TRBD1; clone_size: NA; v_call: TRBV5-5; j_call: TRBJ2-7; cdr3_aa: CASSLVRGYDEQYF; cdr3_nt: TGTGCCAGCAGCTTGGTCAGGGGGTACGACGAGCAGTACTTC
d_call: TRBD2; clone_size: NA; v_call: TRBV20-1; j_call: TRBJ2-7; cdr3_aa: CSASSTSGIGDF; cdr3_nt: TGCAGTGCTAGTTCGACTAGCGGGATTGGGGACTTC
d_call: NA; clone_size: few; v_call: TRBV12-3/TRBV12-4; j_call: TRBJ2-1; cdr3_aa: CASSLARSASSFF; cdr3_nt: TGTGCCAGCAGTTTAGCGCGATCGGCTAGTTCGTTCTTC
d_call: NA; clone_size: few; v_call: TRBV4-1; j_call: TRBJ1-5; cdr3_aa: CASSRGEGNQPQHF; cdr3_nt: TGCGCCAGCAGCCGCGGTGAGGGCAATCAGCCCCAGCATTTT
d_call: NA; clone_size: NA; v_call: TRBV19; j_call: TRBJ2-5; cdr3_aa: CASSIYGEETQYF; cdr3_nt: TGTGCCAGTAGTATTTACGGGGAAGAGACCCAGTACTTC
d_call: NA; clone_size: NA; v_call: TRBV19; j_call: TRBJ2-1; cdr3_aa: CASSKQPGLSTNEQFF; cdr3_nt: TGTGCCAGTAGCAAGCAACCTGGACTATCCACAAATGAGCAGTTCTTC
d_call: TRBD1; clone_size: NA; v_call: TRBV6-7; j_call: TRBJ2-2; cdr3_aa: CASSPRQGRGTGELFF; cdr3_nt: TGTGCCAGCAGCCCCCGACAGGGAAGAGGGACCGGGGAGCTGTTTTTT
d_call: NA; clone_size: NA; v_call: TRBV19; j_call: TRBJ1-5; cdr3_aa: CASSSGSSNQPQHF; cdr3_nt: TGTGCCAGTAGTAGCGGCAGCAGTAATCAGCCCCAGCATTTT
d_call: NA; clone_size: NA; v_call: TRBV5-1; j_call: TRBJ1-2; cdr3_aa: CASSLPGGDGYTF; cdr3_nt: TGCGCCAGCAGCTTGCCAGGAGGCGACGGCTACACCTTC
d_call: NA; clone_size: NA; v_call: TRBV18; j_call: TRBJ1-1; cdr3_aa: CASSRAGSNTEAFF; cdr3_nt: TGTGCCAGCTCAAGGGCAGGGTCGAACACTGAAGCTTTCTTT
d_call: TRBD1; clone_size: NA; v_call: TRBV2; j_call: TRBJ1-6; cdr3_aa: CARGSRDRGSPLHF; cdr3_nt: TGTGCCAGGGGATCCCGGGACAGGGGATCACCCCTCCACTTT
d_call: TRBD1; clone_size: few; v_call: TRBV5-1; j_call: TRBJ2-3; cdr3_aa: CASYTGGVRTDTQYF; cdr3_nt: TGCGCCAGCTATACAGGGGGCGTTCGCACAGATACGCAGTATTTT
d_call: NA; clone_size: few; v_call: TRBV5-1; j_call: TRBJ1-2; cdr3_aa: CASSLSLDYGYTF; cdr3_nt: TGCGCCAGCAGCTTGAGTTTAGACTATGGCTACACCTTC
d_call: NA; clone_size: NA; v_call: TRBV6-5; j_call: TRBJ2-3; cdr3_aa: CASRASEGTDTQYF; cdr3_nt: TGTGCCAGCAGGGCTAGCGAAGGCACAGATACGCAGTATTTT
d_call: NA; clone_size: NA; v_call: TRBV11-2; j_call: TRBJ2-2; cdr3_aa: CASSLTGVTGELFF; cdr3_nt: TGTGCCAGCAGCTTAACGGGAGTTACCGGGGAGCTGTTTTTT
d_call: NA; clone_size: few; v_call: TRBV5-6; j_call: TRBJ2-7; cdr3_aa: CASSLGHRTYEQYF; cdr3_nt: TGTGCCAGCAGCTTGGGACATCGGACCTACGAGCAGTACTTC
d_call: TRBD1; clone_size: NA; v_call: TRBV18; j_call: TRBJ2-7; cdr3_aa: CASLGDRGMSEQYF; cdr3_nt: TGTGCCAGCCTAGGGGACAGGGGAATGAGCGAGCAGTACTTC
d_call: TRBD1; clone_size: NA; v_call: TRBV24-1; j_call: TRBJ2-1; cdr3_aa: CATSGPGTGTRNEQFF; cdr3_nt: TGTGCCACCAGTGGCCCCGGGACAGGGACAAGGAATGAGCAGTTCTTC
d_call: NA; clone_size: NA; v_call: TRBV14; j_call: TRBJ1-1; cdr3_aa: CASSQTRHTEAFF; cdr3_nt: TGTGCCAGCAGCCAGACACGTCACACTGAAGCTTTCTTT
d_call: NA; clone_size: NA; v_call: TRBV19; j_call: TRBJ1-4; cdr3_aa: CASTNPRGSAEKLFF; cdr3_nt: TGTGCCAGTACAAACCCCAGGGGATCCGCTGAAAAACTGTTTTTT
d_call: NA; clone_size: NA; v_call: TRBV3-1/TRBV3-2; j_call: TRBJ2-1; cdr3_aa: CASSRSNNEQFF; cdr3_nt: TGTGCCAGCAGCCGGAGCAACAATGAGCAGTTCTTC
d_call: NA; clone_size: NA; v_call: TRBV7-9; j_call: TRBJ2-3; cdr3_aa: CASSRETSHGYF; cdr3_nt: TGTGCCAGCAGTCGGGAAACTAGCCATGGGTATTTT
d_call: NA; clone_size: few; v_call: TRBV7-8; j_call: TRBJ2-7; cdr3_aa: CASSLDLRDEQYF; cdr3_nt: TGTGCCAGCAGCTTAGACCTCCGGGACGAGCAGTACTTC
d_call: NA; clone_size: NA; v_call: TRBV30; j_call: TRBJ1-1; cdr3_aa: CAWSVSSSGTFF; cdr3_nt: TGTGCCTGGAGTGTATCGTCGTCAGGCACTTTCTTT
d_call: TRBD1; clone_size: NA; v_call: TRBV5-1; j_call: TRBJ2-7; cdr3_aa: CASSLGQGAVVYEQYF; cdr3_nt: TGCGCCAGCAGCTTGGGACAGGGGGCCGTGGTATACGAGCAGTACTTC
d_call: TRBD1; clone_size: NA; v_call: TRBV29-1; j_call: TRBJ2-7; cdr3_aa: CSVYGTGRREQYF; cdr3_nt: TGCAGCGTTTACGGGACAGGGAGGCGCGAGCAGTACTTC
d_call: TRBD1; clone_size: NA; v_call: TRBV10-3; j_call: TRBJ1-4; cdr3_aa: CAISPGTGRPNEKLFF; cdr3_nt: TGTGCCATCAGTCCCGGGACAGGGAGGCCTAATGAAAAACTGTTTTTT
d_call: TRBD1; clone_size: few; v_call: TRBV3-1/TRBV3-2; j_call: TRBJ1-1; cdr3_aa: CASSVDRDVFF; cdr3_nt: TGTGCCAGCAGCGTGGACAGGGATGTTTTCTTT
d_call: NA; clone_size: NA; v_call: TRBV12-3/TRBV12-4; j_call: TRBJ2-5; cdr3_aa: CASHKGETQYF; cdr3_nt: TGTGCCAGCCATAAGGGGGAGACCCAGTACTTC
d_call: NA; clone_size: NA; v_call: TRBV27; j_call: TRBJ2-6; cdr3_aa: CASRALGGTGANVLTF; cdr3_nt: TGTGCCAGCAGGGCCCTCGGCGGGACTGGGGCCAACGTCCTGACTTTC
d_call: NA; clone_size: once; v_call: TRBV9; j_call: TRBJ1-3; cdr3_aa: CASSVAGQIRNTIYF; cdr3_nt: TGTGCCAGCAGCGTAGCTGGACAGATAAGAAACACCATATATTTT
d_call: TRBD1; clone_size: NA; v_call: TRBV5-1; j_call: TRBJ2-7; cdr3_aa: CASSSGTGTREQYF; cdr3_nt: TGCGCCAGCAGCTCCGGGACAGGGACGAGGGAGCAGTACTTC
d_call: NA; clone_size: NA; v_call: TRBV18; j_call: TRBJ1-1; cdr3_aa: CASSPPFLNEAFF; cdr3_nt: TGTGCCAGCTCACCACCGTTTCTAAATGAAGCTTTCTTT
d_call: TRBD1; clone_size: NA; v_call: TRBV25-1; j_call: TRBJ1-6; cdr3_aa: CASSPRQGGNSPLHF; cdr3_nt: TGTGCCAGCAGTCCTAGACAGGGAGGAAATTCACCCCTCCACTTT
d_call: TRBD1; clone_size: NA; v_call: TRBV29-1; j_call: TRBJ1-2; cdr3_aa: CSVGDRANYGYTF; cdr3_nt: TGCAGCGTTGGCGACAGGGCGAACTATGGCTACACCTTC
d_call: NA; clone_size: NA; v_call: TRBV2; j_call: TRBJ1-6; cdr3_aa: CASSEFRGGSPLHF; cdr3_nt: TGTGCCAGCAGTGAATTTAGGGGAGGATCACCCCTCCACTTT
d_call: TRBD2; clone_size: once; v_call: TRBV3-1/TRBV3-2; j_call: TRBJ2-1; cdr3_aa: CASSQRGSGNYNEQFF; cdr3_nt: TGTGCCAGCAGCCAAAGGGGTAGCGGGAATTACAATGAGCAGTTCTTC
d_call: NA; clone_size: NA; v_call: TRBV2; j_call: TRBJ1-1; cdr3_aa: CASSPRQEGEAFF; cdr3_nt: TGTGCCAGCAGTCCCCGACAGGAAGGGGAAGCTTTCTTT
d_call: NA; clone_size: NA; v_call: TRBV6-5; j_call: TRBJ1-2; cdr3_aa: CASTYSVGGDGYTF; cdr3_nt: TGTGCCAGCACCTACTCGGTCGGGGGTGATGGCTACACCTTC
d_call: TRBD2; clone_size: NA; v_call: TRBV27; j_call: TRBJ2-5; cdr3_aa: CASSGLAGGETQYF; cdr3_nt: TGTGCCAGCAGCGGACTAGCGGGAGGGGAGACCCAGTACTTC